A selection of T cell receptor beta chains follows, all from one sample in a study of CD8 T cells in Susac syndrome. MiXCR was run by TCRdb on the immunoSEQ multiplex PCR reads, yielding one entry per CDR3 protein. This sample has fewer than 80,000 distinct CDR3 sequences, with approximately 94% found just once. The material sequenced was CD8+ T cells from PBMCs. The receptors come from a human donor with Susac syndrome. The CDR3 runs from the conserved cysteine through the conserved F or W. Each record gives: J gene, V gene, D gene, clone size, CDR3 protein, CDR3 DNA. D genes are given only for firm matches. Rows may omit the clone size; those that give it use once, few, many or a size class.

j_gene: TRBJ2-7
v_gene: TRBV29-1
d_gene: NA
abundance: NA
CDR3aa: CSVFSPGEVSSYEQYF
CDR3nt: TGCAGCGTTTTTTCCCCCGGTGAGGTGAGCTCCTACGAGCAGTACTTC

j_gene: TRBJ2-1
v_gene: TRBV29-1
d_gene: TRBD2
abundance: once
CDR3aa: CSVERAGASHSYNEQFF
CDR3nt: TGCAGCGTTGAACGAGCGGGGGCCTCCCACTCCTACAATGAGCAGTTCTTC

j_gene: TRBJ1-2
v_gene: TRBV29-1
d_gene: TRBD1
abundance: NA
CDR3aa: CSARVGDSYGYTF
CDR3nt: TGCAGCGCCCGGGTCGGGGACAGCTATGGCTACACCTTC

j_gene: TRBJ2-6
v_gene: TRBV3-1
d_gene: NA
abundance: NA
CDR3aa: CASSHISGAGANVLTF
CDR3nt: TGTGCCAGCAGCCATATATCGGGGGCTGGGGCCAACGTCCTGACTTTC

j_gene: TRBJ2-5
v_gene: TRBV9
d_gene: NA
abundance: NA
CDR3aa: CASSAGGPYWETQYF
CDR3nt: TGTGCCAGCAGCGCTGGGGGGCCCTATTGGGAGACCCAGTACTTC

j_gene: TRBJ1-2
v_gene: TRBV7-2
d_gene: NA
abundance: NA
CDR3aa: CASSLQGDIALRYGYTF
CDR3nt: TGTGCCAGCAGCTTACAGGGAGATATCGCTTTACGTTATGGCTACACCTTC

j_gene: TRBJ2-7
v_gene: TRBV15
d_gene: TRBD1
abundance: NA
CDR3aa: CATSRLGGQVVSEQYF
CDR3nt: TGTGCCACCAGCAGGTTAGGCGGACAGGTAGTCAGCGAGCAGTACTTC

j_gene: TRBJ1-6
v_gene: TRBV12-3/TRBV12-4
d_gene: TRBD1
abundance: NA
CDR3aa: CASSPTGGFSPLHF
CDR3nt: TGTGCCAGCAGCCCCACAGGGGGCTTTTCACCCCTCCACTTT

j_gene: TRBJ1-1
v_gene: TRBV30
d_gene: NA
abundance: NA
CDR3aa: CAWSGPRQFMNTEAFF
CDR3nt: TGTGCCTGGAGCGGCCCCCGACAGTTCATGAACACTGAAGCTTTCTTT

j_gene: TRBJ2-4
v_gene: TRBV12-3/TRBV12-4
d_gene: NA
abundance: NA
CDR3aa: CASSLIGTKNIQYF
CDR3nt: TGTGCCAGCAGTTTAATAGGTACCAAAAACATTCAGTACTTC

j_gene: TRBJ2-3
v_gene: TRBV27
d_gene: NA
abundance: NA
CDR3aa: CASTSSWTVTDTQYF
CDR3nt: TGTGCCAGCACCTCCTCGTGGACAGTCACAGATACGCAGTATTTT

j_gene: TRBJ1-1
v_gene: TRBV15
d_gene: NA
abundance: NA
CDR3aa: CATSYGNTEAFF
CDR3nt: TGTGCCACCAGCTACGGGAACACTGAAGCTTTCTTT

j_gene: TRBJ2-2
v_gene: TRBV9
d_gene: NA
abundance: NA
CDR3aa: CASSANQGELFF
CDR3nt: TGTGCCAGCAGCGCTAACCAAGGGGAGCTGTTTTTT

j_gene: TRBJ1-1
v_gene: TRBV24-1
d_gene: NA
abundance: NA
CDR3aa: CATSPGWNTEAFF
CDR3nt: TGTGCCACCAGTCCGGGATGGAACACTGAAGCTTTCTTT

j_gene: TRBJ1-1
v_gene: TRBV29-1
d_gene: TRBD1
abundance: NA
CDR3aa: CSAGRDRLEAFF
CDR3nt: TGCAGCGCCGGCCGGGACAGGCTGGAAGCTTTCTTT

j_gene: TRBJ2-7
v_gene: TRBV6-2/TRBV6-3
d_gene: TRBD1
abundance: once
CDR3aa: CASSADRGYEQYF
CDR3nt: TGTGCCAGCAGCGCGGACAGGGGATACGAGCAGTACTTC

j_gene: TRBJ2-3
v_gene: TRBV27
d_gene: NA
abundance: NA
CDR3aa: CASSGTFTDTQYF
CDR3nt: TGTGCCAGCAGTGGGACATTCACAGATACGCAGTATTTT